Shown below are 9 T cell receptor beta chains from a single sample sequenced in a study of OX40 agonist ivuxolimab in advanced cancers. Produced via immunoSEQ multiplex PCR; TCRdb's table is partial and in-frame only. The sample holds roughly 67,000 clones, about 90% seen once. The input for sequencing was CD4+ or CD8+ T cells sorted from blood, taken in a trial of the OX40 agonist ivuxolimab. The receptors derive from an adult with an advanced solid tumor such as melanoma, head and neck, liver or kidney cancer.

This clone occurred once. The rearrangement joins TRBV6-6 to TRBJ1-5, with D maybe TRBD1 (6 bases). Germline loops: CDR1 MNHNY, CDR2 SVGAGI (reference sequence). The CDR3 is 12 residues long. V was clipped by 7 bases and J by 12 bases, with 16 bases between them. CDR3 DNA sequence: TGTGCCAGCACCTTACAGGGCGACCGCCAGCATTTT. Translating gives CASTLQGDRQHF.

This sequence joins TRBV19 and TRBJ1-2; D is undetermined. Germline-derived CDR1 and CDR2 are LNHDA and SQIVND (reference sequence). The V end was cut by 6 bases, the J end by 8 bases, with 10 bases between. This CDR3 is built from 11 residues. CDR3 amino acids: CASSFLGGYTF. The CDR3 DNA reads as TGTGCCAGTAGCTTTTTGGGAGGCTACACCTTC.

This clone was seen a few times. This chain links TRBV6-1 with TRBJ1-5; TRBD1 matches at 7 bases. The CDR3 totals 15 residues. Trimming cost V 6 bases and J 3 bases; bases outside gene matches: 8. The germline CDR1 and CDR2 sequences are MNHNS and SASEGT. The CDR3 coding sequence is TGTGCCAGCAGACTCGACAGGGCCGACAATCAGCCCCAGCATTTT. This codes for CASRLDRADNQPQHF.

The rearrangement joins TRBV9 to TRBJ1-2; TRBD1 matches at 7 bases. V was clipped by 0 bases and J by 3 bases; unmatched bases: 2. CDR1 and CDR2 (germline): SGDLS, YYNGEE. This CDR3 is 14 amino acids long. The CDR3 is CASSVAQGDYGYTF. CDR3 coding DNA: TGTGCCAGCAGCGTAGCTCAGGGGGACTATGGCTACACCTTC.

The rearrangement links TRBV5-6 to TRBJ1-3; D is uncertain. The CDR3 is 14 amino acids. Germline CDR1 is SGHDT and CDR2 is YYEEEE. With 0 bases removed from V and 9 bases from J, the gap between germline ends came to 13 bases. This CDR3 is CASSLGVSKFTIYF. CDR3 bases: TGTGCCAGCAGCTTGGGTGTATCCAAGTTCACCATATATTTT.

This clone has just a few counts. The chain joins TRBV6-1 to TRBJ1-5; a weak D match, TRBD1 (6 bases). The germline gives CDR1 MNHNS, CDR2 SASEGT. V lost 7 bases, J lost 9 bases, and 16 bases lay in between. The CDR3 contains 13 residues. For the CDR3, the DNA is TGTGCCAGCACCAGGACAGTCTTACCGCCCCAGCATTTT. Translated, it gives CASTRTVLPPQHF.

This chain links TRBV7-9 with TRBJ2-7; D unclear. Germline CDR1 SEHNR, CDR2 FQNEAQ (reference sequence). Trimming pared 7 bases from V and 0 bases from J, leaving 13 bases between. This CDR3 has 14 amino acids. CDR3 nucleotides: TGTGCCAGCACCATAGACGGCTACTCCTACGAGCAGTACTTC. Its protein product is CASTIDGYSYEQYF. The full variable domain, in which reference TRBV7-9 and TRBJ2-7 provide the parts outside the CDR3, is DTGVSQNPRHKITKRGQNVTFRCDPISEHNRLYWYRQTLGQGPEFLTYFQNEAQLEKSRLLSDRFSAERPKGSFSTLEIQRTEQGDSAMYLCASTIDGYSYEQYFGPGTRLTVT.

This clone was counted a few times. V gene TRBV19 combines with J gene TRBJ1-1; TRBD1 aligns across 10 bases. The germline gives CDR1 LNHDA, CDR2 SQIVND (reference sequence). V shed 9 bases and J 5 bases; nucleotides not matched to a gene: 3. The CDR3 spans 12 residues. The DNA of the CDR3 is TGTGCCAGCGGGACAGGGGAAACTGAAGCTTTCTTT. Encoded protein: CASGTGETEAFF.

V is TRBV11-2 and J is TRBJ2-7, with TRBD2 matching over 12 bases. CDR1 is SGHAT and CDR2 is FQNNGV in the germline V gene. V lost 1 base and J lost 0; bases outside the gene matches: 1. The CDR3 totals 16 residues. This CDR3 is CASSLGTSGNSYEQYF. For the CDR3, the DNA is TGTGCCAGCAGCTTAGGGACTAGCGGGAACTCCTACGAGCAGTACTTC.